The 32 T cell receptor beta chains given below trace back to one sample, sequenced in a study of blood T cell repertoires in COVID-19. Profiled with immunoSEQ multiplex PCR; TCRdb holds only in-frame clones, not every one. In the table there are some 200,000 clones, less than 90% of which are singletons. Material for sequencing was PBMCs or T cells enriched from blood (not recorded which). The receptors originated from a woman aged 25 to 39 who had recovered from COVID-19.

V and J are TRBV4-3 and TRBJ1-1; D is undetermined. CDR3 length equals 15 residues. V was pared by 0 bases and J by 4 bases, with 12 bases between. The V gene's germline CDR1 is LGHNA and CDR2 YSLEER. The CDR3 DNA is TGCGCCAGCAGCCAAGAGCAAAAGTACAGCACTGAAGCTTTCTTT. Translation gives CASSQEQKYSTEAFF.

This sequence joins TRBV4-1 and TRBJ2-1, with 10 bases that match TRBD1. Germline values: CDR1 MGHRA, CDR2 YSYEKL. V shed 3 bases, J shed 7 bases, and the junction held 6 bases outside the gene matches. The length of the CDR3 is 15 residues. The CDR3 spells CASSQGQGYSNEQFF. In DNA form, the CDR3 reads TGCGCCAGCAGCCAGGGACAGGGGTATTCGAATGAGCAGTTCTTC.

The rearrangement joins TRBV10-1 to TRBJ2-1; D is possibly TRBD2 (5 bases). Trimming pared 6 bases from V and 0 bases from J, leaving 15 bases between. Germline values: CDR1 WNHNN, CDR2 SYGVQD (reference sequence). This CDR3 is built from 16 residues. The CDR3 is CASRIGGPASYNEQFF. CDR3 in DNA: TGCGCCAGCAGGATAGGAGGTCCGGCCTCCTACAATGAGCAGTTCTTC.

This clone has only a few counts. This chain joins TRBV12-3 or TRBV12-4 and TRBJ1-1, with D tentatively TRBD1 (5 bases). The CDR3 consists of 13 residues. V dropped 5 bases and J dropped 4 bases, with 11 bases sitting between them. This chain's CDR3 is CASSPGIRTEAFF. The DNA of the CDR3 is TGTGCCAGCAGTCCAGGGATTCGCACTGAAGCTTTCTTT.

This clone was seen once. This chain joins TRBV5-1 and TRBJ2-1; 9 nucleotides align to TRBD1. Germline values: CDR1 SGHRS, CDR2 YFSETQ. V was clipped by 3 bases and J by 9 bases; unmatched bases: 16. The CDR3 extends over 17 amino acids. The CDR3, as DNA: TGCGCCAGCAGCTCCGATGGTGGTGGGACAGGGTTTCGTGAGCAGTTCTTC. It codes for CASSSDGGGTGFREQFF.

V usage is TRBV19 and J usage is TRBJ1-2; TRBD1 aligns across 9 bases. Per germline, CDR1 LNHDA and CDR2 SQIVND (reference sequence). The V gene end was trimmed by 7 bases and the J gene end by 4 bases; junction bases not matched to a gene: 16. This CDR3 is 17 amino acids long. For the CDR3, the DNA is TGTGCCAGTAAACAACTGACAGGGGGTCTGACGCTCTATGGCTACACCTTC. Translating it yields CASKQLTGGLTLYGYTF.

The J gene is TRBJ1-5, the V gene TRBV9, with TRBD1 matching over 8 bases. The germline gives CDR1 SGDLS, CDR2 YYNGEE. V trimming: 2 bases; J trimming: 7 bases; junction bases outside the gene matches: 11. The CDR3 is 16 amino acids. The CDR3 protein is CASSVDDRGIDQPQHF. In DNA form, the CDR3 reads TGTGCCAGCAGCGTGGATGACAGGGGAATAGACCAGCCCCAGCATTTT.

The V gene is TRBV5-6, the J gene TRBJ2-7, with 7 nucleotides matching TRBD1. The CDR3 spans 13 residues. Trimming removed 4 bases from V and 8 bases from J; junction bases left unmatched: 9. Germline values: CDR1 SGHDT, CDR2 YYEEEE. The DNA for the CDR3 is TGTGCCAGCAGCCTACTAAGACAGGGCCAGCAGTACTTC. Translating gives CASSLLRQGQQYF.

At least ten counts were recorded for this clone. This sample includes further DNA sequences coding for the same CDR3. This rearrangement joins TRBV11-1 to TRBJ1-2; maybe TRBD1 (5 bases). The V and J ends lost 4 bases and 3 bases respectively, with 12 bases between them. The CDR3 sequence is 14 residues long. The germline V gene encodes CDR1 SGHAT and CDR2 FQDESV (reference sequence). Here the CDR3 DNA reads TGTGCCAGCAGCTCCCGGGGGAACTACTATGGCTACACCTTC. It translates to CASSSRGNYYGYTF.

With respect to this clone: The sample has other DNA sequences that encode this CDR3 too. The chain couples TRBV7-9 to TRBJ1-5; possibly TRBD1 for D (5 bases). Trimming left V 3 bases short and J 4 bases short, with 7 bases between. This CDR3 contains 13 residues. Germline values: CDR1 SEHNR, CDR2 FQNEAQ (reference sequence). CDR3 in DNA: TGTGCCAGCAGCTTTGGGGGGAATCAGCCCCAGCATTTT. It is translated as CASSFGGNQPQHF.

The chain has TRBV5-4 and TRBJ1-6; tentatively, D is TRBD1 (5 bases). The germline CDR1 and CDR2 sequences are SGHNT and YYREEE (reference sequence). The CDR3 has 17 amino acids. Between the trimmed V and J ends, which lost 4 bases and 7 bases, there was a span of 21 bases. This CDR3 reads CASSPGGVPLGNSPLHF. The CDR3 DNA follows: TGTGCCAGCAGCCCGGGGGGGGTACCCCTGGGGAATTCACCCCTCCACTTT.

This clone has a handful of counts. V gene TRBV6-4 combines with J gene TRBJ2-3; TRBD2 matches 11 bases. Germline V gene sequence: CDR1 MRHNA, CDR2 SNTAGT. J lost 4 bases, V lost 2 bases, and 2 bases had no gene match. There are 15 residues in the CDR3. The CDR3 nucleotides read TGTGCCAGCAGTGACGGGACTAGCGGCTCAGATACGCAGTATTTT. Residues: CASSDGTSGSDTQYF.

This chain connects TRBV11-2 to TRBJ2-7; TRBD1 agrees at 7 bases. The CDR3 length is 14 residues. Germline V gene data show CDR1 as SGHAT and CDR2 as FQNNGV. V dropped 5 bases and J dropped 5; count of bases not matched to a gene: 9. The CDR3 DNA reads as TGTGCCAGCAGCACATACAGGGGAAACGACGAGCAGTACTTC. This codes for CASSTYRGNDEQYF.

The CDR3: CASSQPIRGRTEAFF. Written as DNA, the CDR3 is TGCGCCAGCAGCCAACCCATTAGGGGTCGCACTGAAGCTTTCTTT. The V and J genes are TRBV4-1 and TRBJ1-1; D is perhaps TRBD1 (5 bases). Trimming removed 2 bases from V and 4 bases from J, with 14 bases in between. Germline lookup yields CDR1 MGHRA and CDR2 YSYEKL. This CDR3 spans 15 amino acids.

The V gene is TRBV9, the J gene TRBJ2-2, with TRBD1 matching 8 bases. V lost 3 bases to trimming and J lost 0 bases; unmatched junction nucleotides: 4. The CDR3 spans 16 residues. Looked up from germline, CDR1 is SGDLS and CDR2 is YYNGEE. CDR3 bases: TGTGCCAGCAGCGGGAGACAGGGGACGAACACCGGGGAGCTGTTTTTT. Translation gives CASSGRQGTNTGELFF.

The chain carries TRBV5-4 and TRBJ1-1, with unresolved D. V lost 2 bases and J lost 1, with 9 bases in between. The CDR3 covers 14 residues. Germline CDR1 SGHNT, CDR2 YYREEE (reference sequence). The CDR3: CASSFAVANTEAFF. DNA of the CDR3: TGTGCCAGCAGCTTCGCGGTGGCGAACACTGAAGCTTTCTTT.

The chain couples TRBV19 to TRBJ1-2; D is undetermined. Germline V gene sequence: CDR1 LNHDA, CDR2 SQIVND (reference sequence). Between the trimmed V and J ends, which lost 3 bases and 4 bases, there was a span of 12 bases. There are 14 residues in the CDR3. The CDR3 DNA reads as TGTGCCAGTAGTATGCCAGCGCAAAGCTATGGCTACACCTTC. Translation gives CASSMPAQSYGYTF.

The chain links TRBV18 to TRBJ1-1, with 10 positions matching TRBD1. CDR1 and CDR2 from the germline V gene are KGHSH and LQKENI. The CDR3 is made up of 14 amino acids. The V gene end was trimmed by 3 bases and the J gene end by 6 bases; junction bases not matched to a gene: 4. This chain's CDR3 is CASSPSGTGAEAFF. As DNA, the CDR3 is TGTGCCAGCTCACCGTCCGGGACAGGGGCTGAAGCTTTCTTT.

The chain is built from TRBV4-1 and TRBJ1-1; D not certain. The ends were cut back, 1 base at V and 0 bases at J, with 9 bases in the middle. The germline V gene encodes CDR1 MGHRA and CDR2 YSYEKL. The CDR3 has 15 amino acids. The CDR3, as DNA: TGCGCCAGCAGCCAAGGGGCCACCGTGAACACTGAAGCTTTCTTT. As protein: CASSQGATVNTEAFF.

Here the CDR3 reads CASSEDNRMPNSPLHF. CDR3 DNA sequence: TGTGCCAGCAGTGAAGATAACAGAATGCCGAATTCACCCCTCCACTTT. J is TRBJ1-6 and V is TRBV6-1; D gene uncertain. The ends were cut back, 1 base at V and 7 bases at J, with 14 bases in the middle. Germline CDR1 is MNHNS and CDR2 is SASEGT. The CDR3 has 16 residues.

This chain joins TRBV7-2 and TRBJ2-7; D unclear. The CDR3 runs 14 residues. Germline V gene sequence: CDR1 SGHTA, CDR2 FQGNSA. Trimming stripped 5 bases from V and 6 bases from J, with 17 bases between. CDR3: CASSQRQTVGEQYF. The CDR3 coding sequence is TGTGCCAGCAGCCAAAGACAAACCGTAGGCGAGCAGTACTTC.

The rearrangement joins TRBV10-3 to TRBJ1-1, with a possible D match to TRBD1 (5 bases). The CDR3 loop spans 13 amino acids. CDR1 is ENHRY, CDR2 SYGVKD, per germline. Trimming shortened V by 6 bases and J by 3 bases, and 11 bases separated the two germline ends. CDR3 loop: CAISAWDYTEAFF. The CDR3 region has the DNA TGTGCCATCAGCGCCTGGGACTACACTGAAGCTTTCTTT.

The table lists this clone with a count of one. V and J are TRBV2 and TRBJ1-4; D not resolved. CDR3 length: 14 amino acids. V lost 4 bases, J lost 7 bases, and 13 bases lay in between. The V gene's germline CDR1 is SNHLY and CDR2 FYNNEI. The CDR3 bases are TGTGCCAGCAGTGTGGGTCCGGGTGGTGAAAAACTGTTTTTT. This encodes CASSVGPGGEKLFF.

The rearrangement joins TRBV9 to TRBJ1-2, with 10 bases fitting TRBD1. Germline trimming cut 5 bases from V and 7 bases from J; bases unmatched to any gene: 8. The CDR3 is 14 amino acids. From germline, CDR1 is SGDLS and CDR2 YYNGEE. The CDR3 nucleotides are TGTGCCAGCAGTTTTGGACAGGGGGTAGGTGGCTACACCTTC. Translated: CASSFGQGVGGYTF.

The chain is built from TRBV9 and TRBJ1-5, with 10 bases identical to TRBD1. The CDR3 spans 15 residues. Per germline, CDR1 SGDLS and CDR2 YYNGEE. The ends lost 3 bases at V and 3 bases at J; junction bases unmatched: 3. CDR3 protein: CASSGGQGTNQPQHF. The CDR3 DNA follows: TGTGCCAGCAGCGGGGGACAGGGGACCAATCAGCCCCAGCATTTT. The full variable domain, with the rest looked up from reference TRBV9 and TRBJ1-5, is DSGVTQTPKHLITATGQRVTLRCSPRSGDLSVYWYQQSLDQGLQFLIQYYNGEERAKGNILERFSAQQFPDLHSELNLSSLELGDSALYFCASSGGQGTNQPQHFGDGTRLSIL.

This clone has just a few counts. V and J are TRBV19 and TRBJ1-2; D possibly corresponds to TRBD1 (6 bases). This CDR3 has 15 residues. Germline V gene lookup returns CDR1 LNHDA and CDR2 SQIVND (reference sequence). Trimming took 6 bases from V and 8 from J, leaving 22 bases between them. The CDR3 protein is CASRNKGGPVDGYTF. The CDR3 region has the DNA TGTGCCAGTAGAAACAAGGGGGGGCCGGTTGACGGCTACACCTTC.

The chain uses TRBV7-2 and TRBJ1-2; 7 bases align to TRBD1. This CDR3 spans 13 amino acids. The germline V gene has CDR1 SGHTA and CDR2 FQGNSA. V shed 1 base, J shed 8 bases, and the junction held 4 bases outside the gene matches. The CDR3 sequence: CASSLGDSWGYTF. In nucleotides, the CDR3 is TGTGCCAGCAGCTTAGGGGACAGTTGGGGCTACACCTTC.

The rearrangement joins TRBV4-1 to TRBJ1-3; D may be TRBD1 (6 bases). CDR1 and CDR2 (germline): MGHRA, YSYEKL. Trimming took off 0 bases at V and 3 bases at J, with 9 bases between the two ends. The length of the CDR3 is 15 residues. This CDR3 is CASSQDPGDGNTIYF. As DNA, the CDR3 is TGCGCCAGCAGCCAAGATCCAGGGGATGGAAACACCATATATTTT.

In DNA, the CDR3 is TGTGCCAGCAGCCAAGATCGGGACTACGCGATCGAGCAGTACTTC. Protein sequence: CASSQDRDYAIEQYF. The chain joins TRBV3-1 (or the pseudogene TRBV3-2) to TRBJ2-7; 7 bases agree with TRBD2. In germline, CDR1 is LGHDT, CDR2 YNNKEL (reference sequence). The J segment lost 6 bases and the V segment lost 0 bases, leaving 8 bases of the junction unmatched. The CDR3 runs 15 residues.

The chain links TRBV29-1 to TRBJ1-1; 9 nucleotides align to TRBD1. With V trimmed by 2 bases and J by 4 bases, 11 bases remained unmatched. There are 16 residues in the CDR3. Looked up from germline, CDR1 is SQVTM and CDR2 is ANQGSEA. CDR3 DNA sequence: TGCAGCGTTGAACAAACAGGGGGCGCGGTACCCACTGAAGCTTTCTTT. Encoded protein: CSVEQTGGAVPTEAFF.

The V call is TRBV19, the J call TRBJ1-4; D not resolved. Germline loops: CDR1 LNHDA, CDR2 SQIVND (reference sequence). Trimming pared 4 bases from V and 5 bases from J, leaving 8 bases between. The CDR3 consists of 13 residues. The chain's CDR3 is CASSNPRNEKLFF. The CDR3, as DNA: TGTGCCAGTAGTAATCCCAGGAATGAAAAACTGTTTTTT.

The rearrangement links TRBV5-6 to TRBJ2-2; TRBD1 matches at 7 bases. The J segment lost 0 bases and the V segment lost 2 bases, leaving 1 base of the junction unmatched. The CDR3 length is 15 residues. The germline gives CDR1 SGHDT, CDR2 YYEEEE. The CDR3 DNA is TGTGCCAGCAGCTTCAGGGGGACGAACACCGGGGAGCTGTTTTTT. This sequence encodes CASSFRGTNTGELFF.